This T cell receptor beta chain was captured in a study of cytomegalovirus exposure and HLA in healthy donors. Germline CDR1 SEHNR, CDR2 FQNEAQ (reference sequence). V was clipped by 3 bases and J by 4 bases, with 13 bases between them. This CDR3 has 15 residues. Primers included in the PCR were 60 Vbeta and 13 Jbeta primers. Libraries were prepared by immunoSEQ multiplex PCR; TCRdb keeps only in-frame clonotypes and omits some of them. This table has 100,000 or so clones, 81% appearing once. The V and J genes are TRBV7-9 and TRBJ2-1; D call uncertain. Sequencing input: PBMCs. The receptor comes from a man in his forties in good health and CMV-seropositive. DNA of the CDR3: TGTGCCAGCAGCTTCTCCTACCGCCATTACAATGAGCAGTTCTTC. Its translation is CASSFSYRHYNEQFF.